Here is one T cell receptor beta chain with its context. Its binding antigen is unknown. It has no much larger one-base neighbor in the sample; base qualities were not kept. The CDR3, from cysteine to phenylalanine, totals 16 residues. CDR3 DNA is the only sequence kept; it has 48 bases, read in frame from the first base. Taken from the germline V gene, the CDR1 and CDR2 loops are SGHRS and YFSETQ. V trim: 4 bases; J trim: 7 bases; unmatched bases: 12. This specimen comes from a study of T cell changes during pregnancy in multiple sclerosis (dated by TCRdb to between 2018 and 2021). About the investigation overall: Changes in the T cell repertoire over the course of pregnancy were examined in this study in women with multiple sclerosis.

The library was prepared using the immunoSEQ multiplex PCR assay. TCRdb holds this immuneACCESS table with in-frame rearrangements only. Some clones are missing; in checked studies, unresolved V genes explain under half, and the rest has no known cause. The sample profile shows 25,000 to 35,000 clones; 89% of them were found once. The ten largest clones capture 6.5% to 7% of the sample. The chain is made from TRBV5-1 and TRBJ2-1; TRBD2 aligns with 9 central bases. The receptor comes from a female donor with multiple sclerosis, enrolled in a pregnancy study. Sequenced here: CD8+ T cells from peripheral blood mononuclear cells, sampled in the second trimester of pregnancy. The CDR3 amino acid sequence is: CASSPSAGGGVNEQFF. The DNA is TGCGCCAGCAGCCCGTCAGCGGGAGGTGGGGTGAATGAGCAGTTCTTC.